This TCR beta chain is from a study of blood T cell repertoires in COVID-19. Study at large: The cDNA or gDNA used as material had been derived from T cells, B-cell-depleted T cells, or PBMCs.

Here immunoSEQ multiplex PCR was the method, and the copy in TCRdb shows in-frame clones only, minus some. This repertoire shows around 110,000 clones, 60% to 80% found once; its top ten account for approximately 0.9%. CDR1 DFQATT and CDR2 SNEGSKA come from the germline V gene (reference sequence). The V end was cut by 3 bases, the J end by 1 base, with 3 bases between. The CDR3 length is 11 residues. In this sample, this clone turned up many times. Distinct nucleotide sequences in the sample also encode this CDR3. This clonotype was sampled from a human donor with acute or convalescent COVID-19. The donor label of this sample is uncertain. Sequencing input: peripheral blood. The genes are TRBV20-1 and TRBJ1-1, with D uncertain. CDR3 in amino acids: CSARANTEAFF. The CDR3 bases are TGCAGTGCTAGGGCGAACACTGAAGCTTTCTTT.